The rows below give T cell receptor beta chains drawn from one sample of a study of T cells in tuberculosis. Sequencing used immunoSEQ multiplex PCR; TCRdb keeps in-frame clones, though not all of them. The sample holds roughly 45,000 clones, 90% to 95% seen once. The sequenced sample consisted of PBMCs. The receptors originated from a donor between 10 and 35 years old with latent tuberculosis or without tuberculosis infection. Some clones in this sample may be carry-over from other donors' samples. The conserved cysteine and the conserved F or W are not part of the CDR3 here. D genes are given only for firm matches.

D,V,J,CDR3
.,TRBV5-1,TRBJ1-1,ASSMTDTEAF
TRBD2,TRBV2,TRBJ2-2,ASSAIVASGVTGELF
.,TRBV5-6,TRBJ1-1,ASSPSGTPNTEAF
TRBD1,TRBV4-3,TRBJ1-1,ASSLGQGAGEAF
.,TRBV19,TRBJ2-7,ASSPVSGGRFSYEQY
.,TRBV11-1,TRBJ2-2,ASSTANTGELF
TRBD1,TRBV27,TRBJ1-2,ASSLSGTGDYGYT
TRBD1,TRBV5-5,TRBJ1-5,ASSPTGAGNQPQH
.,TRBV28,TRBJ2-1,ASSFPSYEQF
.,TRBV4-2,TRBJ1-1,ASSQEVWTLNTEAF
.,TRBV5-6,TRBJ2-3,ASSIEEYVEDTQY
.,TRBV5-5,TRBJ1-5,ASSLQFSNQPQH
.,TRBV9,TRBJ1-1,ASTPNSLNTEAF
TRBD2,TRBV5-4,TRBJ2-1,ASSDPSGTHNEQF
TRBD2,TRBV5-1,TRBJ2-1,ASSLTGTSGSSYNEQF
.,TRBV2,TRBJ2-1,ASTLGVYNEQF
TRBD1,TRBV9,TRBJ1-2,ASSVAGTAGYT
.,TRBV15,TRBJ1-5,ATSEEAVEQPQH
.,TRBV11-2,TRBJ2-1,ASRVSGHNEQF
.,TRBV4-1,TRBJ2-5,ASSQDRGVWGAQY
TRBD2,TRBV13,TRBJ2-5,ASSRRLAGELGETQY
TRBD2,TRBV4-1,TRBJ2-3,ASSQEGDYRYTDTQY
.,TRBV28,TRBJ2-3,ASSFLTRTDTQY
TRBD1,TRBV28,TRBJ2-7,ASSFGATGFYSYEQY
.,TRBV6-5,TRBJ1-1,ASSYSGGPLEAF
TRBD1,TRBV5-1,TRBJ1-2,ASSLEGTGISGYT
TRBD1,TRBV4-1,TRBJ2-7,ASSQGPLGTGGKYEQY
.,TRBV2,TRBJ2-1,ASFRRDRRNNEQF
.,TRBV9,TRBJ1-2,ASSAAKRGGLYANYGYT
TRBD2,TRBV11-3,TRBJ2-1,ASSAKREGPNEQF
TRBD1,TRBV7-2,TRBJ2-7,ASSLGTGDEQY
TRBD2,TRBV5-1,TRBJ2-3,ASSPVRSGAPTDTQY
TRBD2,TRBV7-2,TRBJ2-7,ASSPLGLLVDYEQY
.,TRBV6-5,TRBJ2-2,ASRTWGLDTGELF
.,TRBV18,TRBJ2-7,ASSPEVTGEQY
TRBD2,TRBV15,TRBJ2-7,ATSPTSDEQY
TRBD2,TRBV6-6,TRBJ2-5,ASSYSGAGVETQY
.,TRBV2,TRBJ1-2,ASTEQDYGYT
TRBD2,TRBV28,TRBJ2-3,ASSFLAGSTDTQY
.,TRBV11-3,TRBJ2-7,ASSPPGIAKKQY
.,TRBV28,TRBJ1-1,ASSIPLSYRQPGERDTEAF
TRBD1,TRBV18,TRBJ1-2,ASSPPGQGTDGYT
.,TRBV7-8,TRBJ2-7,ASSSLPTGNSYKQY
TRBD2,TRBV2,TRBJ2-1,ASSARTSGSDEQF
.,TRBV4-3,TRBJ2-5,ASSQGVSREKETQY
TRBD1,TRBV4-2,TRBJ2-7,ASSQVESGGHEQY
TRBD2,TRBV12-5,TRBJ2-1,ASGLVRGASGKHEQF
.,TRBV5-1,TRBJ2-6,ASSPSGSGANVLT
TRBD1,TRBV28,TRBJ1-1,ASSSGQGRVNTEAF
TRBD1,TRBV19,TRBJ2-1,ASSISTGINEQF
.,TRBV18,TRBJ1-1,ASSPFQVDTEAF
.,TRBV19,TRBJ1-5,ASRSTGKDQPQH
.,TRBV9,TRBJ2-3,ASSVAIFTDTQY